Given below is one TCR beta chain in context. The data derive from a study of blood T cell repertoires in COVID-19. Overall study: The United States, Italy and Spain were the sources of the acute and convalescent COVID-19 samples. Sample material is recorded as cDNA or gDNA derived from T cells, B-cell-depleted T cells, or PBMCs.

Per the authors' pipeline: Quantification of nucleated cells was approximated via reference gene primer amplification. Using immunoSEQ multiplex PCR, the repertoire was profiled, and TCRdb retains in-frame clones only, with some absent. For V, J and clone size, that table is used; D and trimming come from the DNA. This repertoire shows about 74,000 clones, about 84% found once; its top ten account for less than 20%. Germline values: CDR1 SGHRS, CDR2 YFSETQ. Trimming took off 3 bases at V and 0 bases at J, with 11 bases between the two ends. The CDR3 is 15 residues long. The specimen was peripheral blood. J is TRBJ2-3 and V is TRBV5-1; a weak D match, TRBD1 (6 bases). The clonotype originates from a human donor in a cohort sampled during active COVID-19. The CDR3 loop reads CASSSGQTSTDTQYF. The CDR3 DNA sequence: TGCGCCAGCAGCTCCGGACAGACAAGCACAGATACGCAGTATTTT.